A selection of T cell receptor beta chains follows, all from one sample in a study of cytomegalovirus exposure and HLA in healthy donors. The protocol was immunoSEQ multiplex PCR, while the TCRdb copy is restricted to in-frame clones and leaves out a portion. The repertoire holds over 200,000 clones, about 89% seen once, with less than 1.2% in the top ten. Sequencing input: PBMCs. The receptors come from a woman aged 18-30 years in good health and CMV-seronegative. The CDR3 runs from the conserved cysteine through the conserved F or W. The D gene is left open where the match is weak. Clone size appears in some rows only: once, few, many, or a class for an expanded clone.

TRBV29-1	-	TRBD1	TRBJ2-1	CSGGDRGRVNEQFF	TGCAGCGGGGGAGACAGGGGGCGAGTCAATGAGCAGTTCTTC
TRBV7-8	once	-	TRBJ2-7	CASSSPGTYEQYF	TGTGCCAGCAGCTCCCCGGGGACTTACGAGCAGTACTTC
TRBV28	-	-	TRBJ1-2	CASSTTVNYVYTF	TGTGCCAGCAGTACGACAGTAAACTATGTCTACACCTTC
TRBV9	-	-	TRBJ2-3	CASSVAPSDTQYF	TGTGCCAGCAGCGTAGCTCCCTCTGATACGCAGTATTTT
TRBV10-3	-	-	TRBJ2-1	CAIRVTGINEQFF	TGTGCCATCAGAGTTACAGGGATCAATGAGCAGTTCTTC
TRBV5-1	-	TRBD2	TRBJ2-5	CASSRWTSGQETQYF	TGCGCCAGCAGTCGCTGGACTAGCGGCCAAGAGACCCAGTACTTC
TRBV6-5	-	TRBD1	TRBJ2-7	CASSYSTGMKTYEQYF	TGTGCCAGCAGTTACTCGACAGGGATGAAAACCTACGAGCAGTACTTC
TRBV5-1	-	TRBD2	TRBJ2-2	CASSWPRVAGKGVGELFF	TGCGCCAGCAGCTGGCCCCGGGTAGCGGGAAAAGGTGTCGGGGAGCTGTTTTTT
TRBV4-2	-	-	TRBJ2-3	CASSQEVSGADTQYF	TGTGCCAGCAGCCAAGAGGTTTCAGGGGCAGATACGCAGTATTTT
TRBV2	-	-	TRBJ2-5	CASSPEQGTEQYF	TGTGCCAGCAGTCCTGAACAGGGCACGGAGCAGTACTTC
TRBV14	-	TRBD1	TRBJ2-5	CASSLGTVIPETQYF	TGTGCCAGCAGCCTCGGGACAGTGATCCCGGAGACCCAGTACTTC
TRBV9	-	-	TRBJ1-1	CASSVEGMNTEAFF	TGTGCCAGCAGCGTAGAGGGGATGAACACTGAAGCTTTCTTT
TRBV5-1	-	-	TRBJ2-3	CASSLAESSTDTQYF	TGCGCCAGCAGCTTGGCCGAGTCTAGCACAGATACGCAGTATTTT
TRBV7-3	few	-	TRBJ2-7	CASSLGVGAYEQYF	TGTGCCAGCAGCTTAGGCGTCGGAGCCTACGAGCAGTACTTC
TRBV19	-	TRBD1	TRBJ1-1	CASRTDRVGTEAFF	TGTGCCAGTAGGACGGACAGGGTGGGCACTGAAGCTTTCTTT
TRBV9	-	-	TRBJ2-7	CASSVGDEQYF	TGTGCCAGCAGCGTAGGCGACGAGCAGTACTTC
TRBV5-6	-	-	TRBJ2-1	CASSLRTGGPYYNEQFF	TGTGCCAGCAGCTTGAGGACCGGGGGGCCTTACTACAATGAGCAGTTCTTC
TRBV9	once	TRBD2	TRBJ2-1	CASSEGLGSEQFF	TGTGCCAGCAGCGAGGGACTAGGCAGTGAGCAGTTCTTC
TRBV15	-	-	TRBJ1-1	CATKYEQGNTEAFF	TGTGCCACCAAATACGAACAGGGTAACACTGAAGCTTTCTTT
TRBV7-9	-	TRBD1	TRBJ1-1	CASSPGQGAEAFF	TGTGCCAGCAGCCCGGGACAGGGCGCTGAAGCTTTCTTT
TRBV5-5	-	TRBD2	TRBJ2-7	CASSSRSGSSYEQYF	TGTGCCAGCAGCTCCCGCAGCGGGAGCAGTTACGAGCAGTACTTC
TRBV29-1	-	TRBD1	TRBJ2-5	CSVTGVEETQYF	TGCAGCGTCACAGGGGTGGAAGAGACCCAGTACTTC
TRBV4-1	-	-	TRBJ1-1	CASSQDWTRGNFAFF	TGCGCCAGCAGCCAAGACTGGACGCGCGGGAATTTTGCTTTCTTT
TRBV27	-	-	TRBJ1-3	CASSLRRYGNTIYF	TGTGCCAGCAGTTTAAGGAGGTACGGAAACACCATATATTTT
TRBV4-3	-	TRBD1	TRBJ2-1	CASSQRDRAYNEQFF	TGCGCCAGCAGCCAACGGGACAGGGCTTACAATGAGCAGTTCTTC
TRBV30	-	TRBD2	TRBJ2-1	CAWTAAGATYNEQFF	TGTGCCTGGACGGCGGCGGGAGCGACCTACAATGAGCAGTTCTTC
TRBV2	-	-	TRBJ1-2	CASRVGQSGTYGYTF	TGTGCCAGCAGGGTCGGACAGTCCGGAACCTATGGCTACACCTTC
TRBV18	-	-	TRBJ2-7	CASSPRGGHEQYF	TGTGCCAGCTCACCACGGGGGGGCCACGAGCAGTACTTC
TRBV11-2	-	TRBD2	TRBJ2-1	CASSLTSAGAHNEQFF	TGTGCCAGCAGCCTAACCTCTGCGGGAGCCCACAATGAGCAGTTCTTC
TRBV4-1	once	-	TRBJ2-1	CASSQSIGTLSYNEQFF	TGCGCCAGCAGCCAATCTATTGGGACTCTCTCCTACAATGAGCAGTTCTTC
TRBV30	-	-	TRBJ2-7	CAWVHDLGSYEQYF	TGTGCCTGGGTCCACGACCTGGGCTCCTACGAGCAGTACTTC
TRBV5-1	-	-	TRBJ1-2	CASVGGGQGNYGYTF	TGCGCCAGCGTGGGTGGCGGTCAGGGGAACTATGGCTACACCTTC
TRBV19	-	-	TRBJ1-4	CASSIPKGANEKLFF	TGTGCCAGTAGTATACCGAAAGGGGCTAATGAAAAACTGTTTTTT
TRBV21-1	once	-	TRBJ1-1	CASSKGNLGQKERNTEAFF	TGTGCCAGCAGCAAAGGGAATTTGGGACAAAAGGAGAGGAACACTGAAGCTTTCTTT
TRBV2	-	TRBD1	TRBJ1-1	CASNRDRRGNTEAFF	TGTGCCAGCAACCGGGACAGGAGAGGGAACACTGAAGCTTTCTTT
TRBV13	-	-	TRBJ2-1	CASSLGLGPVLNEQFF	TGTGCCAGCAGCTTAGGCCTAGGCCCGGTTCTTAATGAGCAGTTCTTC
TRBV5-5	-	TRBD1	TRBJ1-2	CASSTGQALFGYTF	TGTGCCAGCAGCACGGGACAGGCCCTGTTTGGCTACACCTTC
TRBV7-9	-	-	TRBJ2-1	CASSVQHNEQFF	TGTGCCAGCAGCGTACAGCACAATGAGCAGTTCTTC
TRBV18	-	TRBD1	TRBJ2-7	CASSPRTGAYEQYF	TGTGCCAGCTCACCAAGGACAGGGGCGTACGAGCAGTACTTC
TRBV10-3	-	TRBD1	TRBJ2-2	CAISEFAQGITGELFF	TGTGCCATCAGTGAGTTTGCACAGGGGATCACCGGGGAGCTGTTTTTT
TRBV9	few	-	TRBJ2-1	CASSVLVAVSYNEQFF	TGTGCCAGCAGCGTATTGGTAGCGGTTTCCTACAATGAGCAGTTCTTC
TRBV6-1	few	-	TRBJ1-1	CASSELTEAFF	TGTGCCAGCAGTGAACTCACTGAAGCTTTCTTT
TRBV7-9	-	-	TRBJ2-3	CASSSRTDATDTQYF	TGTGCCAGCAGTTCGAGGACAGACGCAACAGATACGCAGTATTTT
TRBV30	-	-	TRBJ2-5	CAWSVHEGGAQYF	TGTGCCTGGAGTGTACACGAAGGAGGGGCCCAGTACTTC
TRBV11-2	-	TRBD2	TRBJ2-1	CASKLAGNEDEQFF	TGTGCCAGCAAATTAGCGGGAAACGAGGATGAGCAGTTCTTC
TRBV7-2	-	-	TRBJ2-5	CASSLGHLLQETQYF	TGTGCCAGCAGTCTAGGCCACCTCCTCCAAGAGACCCAGTACTTC
TRBV29-1	-	-	TRBJ2-7	CSVQGRWLTGYEQYF	TGCAGCGTCCAGGGGAGATGGCTGACCGGCTACGAGCAGTACTTC
TRBV5-1	-	-	TRBJ2-1	CASSDGISNEQFF	TGCGCCAGCAGCGACGGGATTTCCAATGAGCAGTTCTTC
TRBV19	-	-	TRBJ1-2	CASSISQGGGYTF	TGTGCCAGTAGTATTAGCCAAGGAGGTGGCTACACCTTC
TRBV27	-	TRBD1	TRBJ2-1	CASRTGAGGNYNEQFF	TGTGCCAGCAGGACAGGGGCTGGGGGTAACTACAATGAGCAGTTCTTC